Each of the 8 T cell receptor beta chains below was sequenced from the same sample in a study of T cells in Graves' hyperthyroidism and ophthalmopathy. The CDR3 regions of TCR beta were amplified from RNA transcripts. HTBI primers were employed in a first-round RT-PCR of the TCR CDR3. In TCRdb, the multiplex PCR reads were re-called with MiXCR into one record per CDR3 protein. The data show around 620,000 distinct CDR3 sequences, approximately 15% seen once. The sequenced sample was blood. All receptors come from a woman aged 18-35 years with Graves' ophthalmopathy.

This clonotype was seen a few times. This may be a read error: a much more frequent sequence differs by one nucleotide. The rearrangement uses TRBV5-6 and TRBJ1-2; 8 nucleotides match TRBD1. With 3 bases clipped from V and 8 bases from J, the junction kept 18 bases outside the gene matches. The CDR3 is made up of 17 amino acids. Germline CDR1 reads SGHDT; CDR2 reads YYEEEE. In nucleotides, the CDR3 is TGTGCCAGCAGCTCCTCCCCCAGGTCCCCAGGGGGCCTCGGCTACACCTTC. Translated, it gives CASSSSPRSPGGLGYTF.

The rearrangement joins TRBV4-1 to TRBJ2-3, with D tentatively TRBD1 or TRBD2 (5 bases each). V lost 3 bases and J 6 bases, leaving 25 bases between the germline ends. This CDR3 spans 18 amino acids. CDR1 and CDR2 from the germline V gene are MGHRA and YSYEKL. The CDR3 here is CASSHPIEGSGGADTQYF. CDR3 sequence (DNA): TGCGCCAGCAGCCACCCAATTGAGGGGAGCGGAGGAGCGGATACGCAGTATTTT.

This chain uses TRBV6-5 with TRBJ1-5; D is unresolved. Germline V gene lookup returns CDR1 MNHEY and CDR2 SVGAGI. The CDR3 has 16 amino acids. Trimming cost V 0 bases and J 9 bases, with 18 bases left between them. DNA for the CDR3: TGTGCCAGCAGTTACTCGAGTCAGAGCGCCGGTTGGCCCCAGCATTTT. Protein sequence: CASSYSSQSAGWPQHF.

The sample holds many counts of this clonotype. V gene TRBV7-9 combines with J gene TRBJ1-1; 8 nucleotides line up with TRBD1. V shed 5 bases, J shed 6 bases, and the junction held 11 bases outside the gene matches. CDR1 and CDR2 from the germline V gene are SEHNR and FQNEAQ (reference sequence). The CDR3 consists of 15 residues. The CDR3 nucleotides are TGTGCCAGCAGCACCAGTACAGGGGGGGGGGCTGAAGCTTTCTTT. As protein: CASSTSTGGGAEAFF.

Turning to this clonotype: One junction end does not reproduce the germline sequence, and a read error may be involved. The chain is built from TRBV18 and TRBJ1-1, with a possible D match to TRBD1 (6 bases). The CDR3 consists of 12 residues. The germline gives CDR1 KGHSH, CDR2 LQKENI. CDR3 amino acids: CVSSPGDTEAFF. CDR3 nucleotides: TGTGTCAGCTCACCAGGGGACACTGAAGCTTTCTTT.

This clonotype was counted only a few times. The chain links TRBV24-1 to TRBJ2-1; 7 bases agree with TRBD1. The ends lost 0 bases at V and 9 bases at J; junction bases unmatched: 4. Germline CDR1 is KGHDR and CDR2 is SFDVKD. There are 14 residues in the CDR3. The CDR3: CATSDLDRAGEQFF. In DNA, the CDR3 is TGTGCCACCAGTGATTTGGACAGGGCAGGTGAGCAGTTCTTC.

This chain connects TRBV9 to TRBJ1-1, with D possibly TRBD1 on 5 matching bases. Trimming removed 0 bases from V and 5 bases from J, with 14 bases in between. The germline CDR1 and CDR2 sequences are SGDLS and YYNGEE. The CDR3 length is 15 residues. CDR3: CASSVVGAAETEAFF. The CDR3 coding sequence is TGTGCCAGCAGCGTAGTAGGGGCCGCGGAAACTGAAGCTTTCTTT.

This chain uses TRBV6-1 with TRBJ1-5; D gene ambiguous. With 7 bases removed from V and 7 bases from J, the gap between germline ends came to 11 bases. The length of the CDR3 is 12 residues. Germline V gene sequence: CDR1 MNHNS, CDR2 SASEGT. The CDR3, as DNA: TGTGCCAGCAACCACGGAGGGCAGCCCCAGCATTTT. It encodes CASNHGGQPQHF.